This T cell receptor beta chain was sequenced during a study of control samples from healthy donors and cancer patients. This CDR3 is 14 amino acids long. The V gene's germline CDR1 is SGHNT and CDR2 YYREEE (reference sequence). V shed 5 bases, J shed 7 bases, and the junction held 10 bases outside the gene matches. Sequencing used immunoSEQ multiplex PCR; TCRdb keeps in-frame clones, though not all of them. This table has roughly 52,000 clones, nearly 96% appearing once. V gene TRBV5-4 combines with J gene TRBJ2-7; 9 bases fit TRBD2. The sequenced material came from blood. This TCR derives from a woman aged 25 to 45 in good health. The DNA of the CDR3 is TGTGCCAGCAGAGCGGGACTAGCTGTGGGGGAGCAGTACTTC. The encoded protein is CASRAGLAVGEQYF.